The rows below give T cell receptor beta chains drawn from one sample of a study of vaccination effects on CD4 cells after COVID-19. Here immunoSEQ multiplex PCR was the method, and the copy in TCRdb shows in-frame clones only, minus some. Of about 66,000 clones listed, around four fifths are singletons. These receptors are not linked to any known antigen. The source material was CD4+ T cells from PBMCs cultured with HCoV-OC43 spike peptides, sampled after COVID-19 vaccination. The receptors stem from a human donor who received a COVID-19 vaccine. Both conserved end residues are part of each CDR3. Fields, in order: D gene, clone size, J gene, V gene, CDR3 DNA, CDR3 protein. A D gene is named only where the DNA matches it firmly. A row's size may be missing; if present it is once, few, many or a size class.

TRBD2	once	TRBJ2-1	TRBV5-5	TGTGCCAGCAGAAATGGACTAGCGGGGGGGAAGAATGAGCAGTTCTTC	CASRNGLAGGKNEQFF
-	few	TRBJ1-4	TRBV18	TGTGCCAGCTCACCACCGCAGGGTAATGAAAAACTGTTTTTT	CASSPPQGNEKLFF
-	once	TRBJ1-5	TRBV25-1	TGTGCCAGCAGTGACGCCAGGGCTAATCAGCCCCAGCATTTT	CASSDARANQPQHF
-	few	TRBJ2-5	TRBV12-5	TGTGCTAGTGGTTTGGTACAACAGGGCAAGACCCAGTACTTC	CASGLVQQGKTQYF
TRBD2	-	TRBJ2-5	TRBV5-1	TGCGCCAGCAGCTTGGCCGGGGGGTTCGAGACCCAGTACTTC	CASSLAGGFETQYF
-	-	TRBJ2-4	TRBV13	TGTGCCAGCACTCGTGGGGCCACCAAAAACATTCAGTACTTC	CASTRGATKNIQYF
TRBD1	-	TRBJ1-6	TRBV2	TGTGCCAGCGCACGACAGGGGACGGGTTCACCCCTCCACTTT	CASARQGTGSPLHF
TRBD1	-	TRBJ2-1	TRBV19	TGTGCCAGTAGTATGAAGACAGGGGGAACCCATGAGCAGTTCTTC	CASSMKTGGTHEQFF
TRBD1	-	TRBJ1-1	TRBV7-3	TGTGCCAGCAGCTTAGGGATCACAGGGGGCACTGAAGCTTTCTTT	CASSLGITGGTEAFF
TRBD1	-	TRBJ1-1	TRBV4-1	TGCGCCAGCAGCCAAGGGAGAAGGTTCAGACAGGGCGGGGACACTGAAGCTTTCTTT	CASSQGRRFRQGGDTEAFF
-	-	TRBJ1-6	TRBV9	TGTGCCAGCAGCGTAGAGGGAGAAAATTCACCCCTCCACTTT	CASSVEGENSPLHF
-	-	TRBJ1-1	TRBV30	TGTGCCTGGAGTCGGGCAGGAAACACTGAAGCTTTCTTT	CAWSRAGNTEAFF
TRBD1	-	TRBJ2-5	TRBV5-1	TGCGCCAGCAGTCTAGAACAGGGGCGGTGGGAAGAGACCCAGTACTTC	CASSLEQGRWEETQYF
TRBD2	-	TRBJ2-1	TRBV25-1	TGTGCCAGCACCCGGACTAGCGGGGCGGCTGAGCAGTTCTTC	CASTRTSGAAEQFF
-	few	TRBJ1-1	TRBV6-2/TRBV6-3	TGTGCCAGCAGTCCATCAAGGGGAGACACTGAAGCTTTCTTT	CASSPSRGDTEAFF
TRBD1	-	TRBJ1-2	TRBV18	TGTGCCAGCTCACCACGGATTGAGGGACAGGGGCCGATCGGCTATGGCTACACCTTC	CASSPRIEGQGPIGYGYTF
TRBD1	-	TRBJ1-1	TRBV5-1	TGCGCCAGCAGCCCAGGGGACAGGGGGCGGAACACTGAAGCTTTCTTT	CASSPGDRGRNTEAFF
-	few	TRBJ1-5	TRBV20-1	TGCAGTGCTGGTCCGGGGCCCCAGCATTTT	CSAGPGPQHF
-	-	TRBJ2-5	TRBV14	TGTGCCAGCAGCCAAGGAGCAGGGCCCCAAGAGACCCAGTACTTC	CASSQGAGPQETQYF
TRBD1	-	TRBJ1-6	TRBV7-9	TGTGCCAGCAGCCCCGGGACAGAGAATTCACCCCTCCACTTT	CASSPGTENSPLHF
TRBD1	-	TRBJ2-2	TRBV5-1	TGCGCCAGCAGCTACCGCCCGACAGGGGGATCCGGGGAGCTGTTTTTT	CASSYRPTGGSGELFF
-	-	TRBJ2-5	TRBV12-3/TRBV12-4	TGTGCCAGCAGGGATAGGACTGGAGAGACCCAGTACTTC	CASRDRTGETQYF
-	-	TRBJ2-2	TRBV11-3	TGTGCCAGCAGCTCGAACACCGGGGAGCTGTTTTTT	CASSSNTGELFF
-	-	TRBJ2-5	TRBV28	TGTGCCAGCAGTTTAGATCTAGGGCCACAAGAGACCCAGTACTTC	CASSLDLGPQETQYF
-	-	TRBJ2-3	TRBV7-2	TGTGCCAGCAGCTCAACAGGGATCACAGATACGCAGTATTTT	CASSSTGITDTQYF
-	-	TRBJ1-4	TRBV29-1	TGCAGCGTCAGGACAGTAAAAGATGAAAAACTGTTTTTT	CSVRTVKDEKLFF